The rows below give T cell receptor beta chains drawn from one sample of a study of cytomegalovirus exposure and HLA in healthy donors. The assay was immunoSEQ multiplex PCR, and TCRdb's table has in-frame clones only and misses some. The sample holds fewer than 200,000 clones, around 80% seen once. The sample was PBMCs. Every receptor here comes from a female donor in good health and CMV-seronegative. CDR3s include the opening cysteine and the closing phenylalanine or tryptophan. The D gene is left open where the match is weak. For some rows the clone size is stated as once, few or many, or as a class when expanded; others skip it.

>.|few|TRBJ1-2|TRBV28
CASSPLSQGSGYTF
TGTGCCAGCAGTCCTCTATCACAGGGTTCCGGCTACACCTTC
>.|.|TRBJ2-2|TRBV7-3
CASSPPGYTTGELFF
TGTGCCAGCAGCCCCCCAGGGTACACCACCGGGGAGCTGTTTTTT
>TRBD1|.|TRBJ2-6|TRBV23-1
CASSRGTGVSGANVLTF
TGCGCCAGCAGTCGAGGGACAGGCGTCTCTGGGGCCAACGTCCTGACTTTC
>.|once|TRBJ2-3|TRBV11-2
CASSPLNPSTDTQYF
TGTGCCAGCAGTCCACTCAATCCTAGCACAGATACGCAGTATTTT
>.|.|TRBJ2-5|TRBV25-1
CASSLDSALGETQYF
TGTGCCAGCAGTCTCGACTCCGCCCTAGGCGAGACCCAGTACTTC
>.|.|TRBJ2-2|TRBV4-1
CASSQGSRSTGELFF
TGCGCCAGCAGCCAAGGATCTAGAAGTACCGGGGAGCTGTTTTTT
>.|.|TRBJ2-5|TRBV5-4
CASSSRGRGETQYF
TGTGCCAGCAGCTCGAGGGGCAGGGGAGAGACCCAGTACTTC
>TRBD2|.|TRBJ2-2|TRBV4-2
CASSSRDYGTGELFF
TGTGCCAGCAGCTCCCGGGACTACGGCACCGGGGAGCTGTTTTTT
>TRBD1|.|TRBJ2-7|TRBV27
CASANWTGDYEQYF
TGTGCCAGCGCCAATTGGACAGGGGACTACGAGCAGTACTTC
>TRBD2|.|TRBJ2-3|TRBV7-9
CATRGGGGFIDTQYF
TGTGCCACGCGGGGGGGAGGGGGATTCATTGATACGCAGTATTTT
>.|.|TRBJ2-3|TRBV7-8
CASSSHTDTQYF
TGTGCCAGCAGCTCCCACACAGATACGCAGTATTTT
>.|.|TRBJ2-7|TRBV5-4
CASSRPGRGTYEQYF
TGTGCCAGCAGCCGCCCGGGACGGGGGACCTACGAGCAGTACTTC
>.|.|TRBJ2-7|TRBV7-9
CASRNQVTYEQYF
TGTGCCAGCCGGAACCAGGTTACCTACGAGCAGTACTTC
>TRBD1|.|TRBJ2-3|TRBV28
CASSLGTDRNTDTQYF
TGTGCCAGCAGCCTCGGGACAGACCGAAACACAGATACGCAGTATTTT
>.|.|TRBJ2-5|TRBV4-3
CASSQGRGGIRWEQYF
TGCGCCAGCAGCCAGGGGCGGGGAGGAATACGCTGGGAGCAGTACTTC
>.|.|TRBJ1-5|TRBV21-1
CASSLTPQVRSNQPQHF
TGTGCCAGCAGCTTAACCCCCCAAGTCCGGAGCAATCAGCCCCAGCATTTT
>.|.|TRBJ2-2|TRBV4-3
CASSQSRDGTGELFF
TGCGCCAGCAGCCAATCCAGGGATGGCACCGGGGAGCTGTTTTTT
>.|.|TRBJ2-4|TRBV30
CAWSVKAAEWQYF
TGTGCCTGGAGTGTAAAGGCGGCCGAGTGGCAGTACTTC
>.|few|TRBJ1-2|TRBV9
CASSRQDYGYTF
TGTGCCAGCAGCCGCCAGGATTATGGCTACACCTTC
>TRBD2|.|TRBJ2-7|TRBV30
CAGSGRAYEQYF
TGTGCCGGTAGCGGGAGGGCCTACGAGCAGTACTTC
>.|.|TRBJ1-4|TRBV5-1
CASSLGVGNRDEKLFF
TGCGCCAGCAGCTTGGGTGTCGGGAATCGGGATGAAAAACTGTTTTTT
>.|.|TRBJ1-5|TRBV28
CASTPRQEYLGNQPQHF
TGTGCCAGCACCCCTCGACAGGAGTACCTTGGCAATCAGCCCCAGCATTTT
>.|once|TRBJ1-5|TRBV28
CASSLLQARGNQPQHF
TGTGCCAGCAGTTTATTACAGGCCCGGGGCAATCAGCCCCAGCATTTT
>.|.|TRBJ1-3|TRBV4-3
CASSQDRGLGNTIYF
TGCGCCAGCAGCCAAGATAGGGGTTTGGGAAACACCATATATTTT
>TRBD2|.|TRBJ2-2|TRBV14
CASSDLAGGVGELFF
TGTGCCAGCAGCGACCTAGCGGGAGGGGTCGGGGAGCTGTTTTTT
>TRBD2|.|TRBJ2-7|TRBV4-1
CASSQERLAVYEQYF
TGCGCCAGCAGCCAAGAGAGACTAGCTGTGTACGAGCAGTACTTC
>TRBD1|.|TRBJ1-1|TRBV6-5
CASSYRTGDTEAFF
TGTGCCAGCAGTTACAGGACAGGGGACACTGAAGCTTTCTTT
>TRBD2|.|TRBJ2-5|TRBV13
CASSFPRWGLAGGGYQETQYF
TGTGCCAGCAGCTTCCCACGTTGGGGACTAGCGGGGGGAGGATACCAAGAGACCCAGTACTTC
>TRBD1|.|TRBJ1-1|TRBV6-5
CASSYSIPGGNTEAFF
TGTGCCAGCAGTTACTCGATCCCAGGGGGAAACACTGAAGCTTTCTTT
>.|.|TRBJ1-4|TRBV2
CASANQGPNEKLFF
TGTGCCAGCGCCAATCAGGGTCCTAATGAAAAACTGTTTTTT
>TRBD2|.|TRBJ2-7|TRBV7-9
CASSPRGAGFYEQYF
TGTGCCAGCAGCCCACGCGGAGCGGGGTTTTACGAGCAGTACTTC
>.|.|TRBJ1-1|TRBV21-1
CASSLLGPVTLGDMNTEAFF
TGTGCCAGCAGCTTACTCGGGCCCGTCACGCTTGGGGACATGAACACTGAAGCTTTCTTT
>TRBD1|.|TRBJ2-1|TRBV7-2
CASSLGPDRTNEQFF
TGTGCCAGCAGCTTAGGACCGGACAGGACGAATGAGCAGTTCTTC
>TRBD2|few|TRBJ2-3|TRBV7-3
CASSPPLAGVSDTQYF
TGTGCCAGCAGTCCCCCTCTAGCGGGTGTCTCAGATACGCAGTATTTT
>.|.|TRBJ2-3|TRBV9
CASSASGPLEDTQYF
TGTGCCAGCAGCGCCAGCGGGCCTTTGGAAGATACGCAGTATTTT
>TRBD2|.|TRBJ2-1|TRBV7-8
CASSSGLATVLSSYNEQFF
TGTGCCAGCAGCTCGGGACTAGCGACAGTTTTAAGCTCCTACAATGAGCAGTTCTTC
>TRBD1|.|TRBJ2-1|TRBV5-8
CASSLGQGAYNEQFF
TGTGCCAGCAGCTTGGGTCAGGGGGCCTACAATGAGCAGTTCTTC
>.|once|TRBJ2-7|TRBV5-6
CASSTRSHTSYEQYF
TGTGCCAGCAGCACCCGATCACACACCTCCTACGAGCAGTACTTC
>.|.|TRBJ1-1|TRBV28
CASSSGPSAEAFF
TGTGCCAGCAGTTCGGGACCTAGCGCTGAAGCTTTCTTT
>TRBD1|.|TRBJ2-6|TRBV27
CASSTDRVVSGANVLTF
TGTGCCAGCAGTACCGACAGGGTAGTCTCTGGGGCCAACGTCCTGACTTTC
>.|.|TRBJ1-1|TRBV27
CASSYRRQNTEAFF
TGTGCCAGCAGTTACCGCCGACAGAACACTGAAGCTTTCTTT